This entry lists 2 T cell receptor beta chains sequenced from one sample in a study of cytomegalovirus exposure and HLA in healthy donors. A multiplex PCR was run with 60 Vbeta primers and 13 Jbeta primers. The table came from immunoSEQ multiplex PCR; TCRdb's copy has only in-frame clones and leaves some out. The table lists about 160,000 clones, 70% to 80% of them singletons. The material sequenced was PBMCs. These receptors all come from a male donor in good health and CMV-seronegative.

In nucleotides, the CDR3 is TGTGCCAGCAGCGTAGGGCAGCGCTCCTACGAGCAGTACTTC. Its translation is CASSVGQRSYEQYF. This chain links TRBV9 with TRBJ2-7; unclear D gene. This CDR3 is built from 14 residues. V was cut by 0 bases and J by 0 bases, with 7 bases left in between. Germline loops: CDR1 SGDLS, CDR2 YYNGEE.

This chain joins TRBV11-2 and TRBJ1-1, with D maybe TRBD1 (5 bases). Germline V gives CDR1 SGHAT, CDR2 FQNNGV. Trimming took 0 bases from V and 4 from J, leaving 9 bases between them. The CDR3 length is 14 residues. The CDR3 here is CASSLDPGGTEAFF. In DNA, the CDR3 is TGTGCCAGCAGCTTAGATCCGGGGGGCACTGAAGCTTTCTTT.